These 11 T cell receptor beta chains were sequenced from one sample in a study of cytomegalovirus exposure and HLA in healthy donors. A multiplex PCR was run with 60 Vbeta primers and 13 Jbeta primers. Only in-frame clones appear in the TCRdb table, and some are missing; sequencing was by immunoSEQ multiplex PCR. The table lists 180,000 or so clones, 77% of them singletons, with approximately 1.4% in the top ten. Sequenced material: PBMCs. Receptor source: a man aged 18 to 29 in good health and CMV-seronegative.

The chain uses TRBV9 and TRBJ2-3; D possibly corresponds to TRBD1 (5 bases). The germline V gene has CDR1 SGDLS and CDR2 YYNGEE. V was cut by 3 bases and J by 0 bases, with 11 bases left in between. This CDR3 comprises 15 residues. The CDR3 DNA reads as TGTGCCAGCAGCGCTGGGGCGGTAAGCACAGATACGCAGTATTTT. It yields the protein CASSAGAVSTDTQYF.

The chain recombines TRBV18 with TRBJ2-7, with D possibly TRBD2 on 6 matching bases. Germline values: CDR1 KGHSH, CDR2 LQKENI. Trimming took off 0 bases at V and 6 bases at J, with 21 bases between the two ends. This CDR3 comprises 17 residues. CDR3: CASSPPILEGVRSEQYF. The CDR3 coding sequence is TGTGCCAGCTCACCACCCATCTTGGAGGGAGTACGATCCGAGCAGTACTTC. Using reference TRBV18 and TRBJ2-7 for the parts outside the CDR3, the full variable domain is NAGVMQNPRHLVRRRGQEARLRCSPMKGHSHVYWYRQLPEEGLKFMVYLQKENIIDESGMPKERFSAEFPKEGPSILRIQQVVRGDSAAYFCASSPPILEGVRSEQYFGPGTRLTVT.

This clone was observed a single time. The chain links TRBV29-1 to TRBJ2-7, with D possibly matching TRBD1 (6 bases). V lost 0 bases to trimming and J lost 6 bases, with 9 bases between them. The CDR3 spans 12 residues. In germline, CDR1 is SQVTM, CDR2 ANQGSEA. CDR3: CSVEDQGLEQYF. CDR3 in DNA: TGCAGCGTTGAAGATCAGGGGCTCGAGCAGTACTTC.

The chain uses TRBV19 and TRBJ1-4; D gene ambiguous. Germline V gives CDR1 LNHDA, CDR2 SQIVND (reference sequence). V gave up 4 bases and J gave up 5 bases, with 14 bases separating them. The CDR3 has 15 amino acids. CDR3 region: CASSSHTSGNEKLFF. Here the CDR3 DNA reads TGTGCCAGTAGTAGCCACACGTCGGGGAATGAAAAACTGTTTTTT.

Here the CDR3 DNA reads TGTGCCAGCATCTCAGTTAATGAGCAGTTCTTC. Translation: CASISVNEQFF. This chain joins TRBV28 and TRBJ2-1; no definite D call. V was pared by 7 bases and J by 7 bases, with 8 bases between. The CDR3 runs to 11 residues. The germline CDR1 and CDR2 sequences are MDHEN and SYDVKM.

This sequence joins TRBV7-9 and TRBJ2-1, with TRBD2 identical over 10 bases. Germline V gene lookup returns CDR1 SEHNR and CDR2 FQNEAQ (reference sequence). The V and J ends lost 4 bases and 7 bases, in that order; junction bases with no gene match: 10. This CDR3 contains 16 residues. The CDR3 bases are TGTGCCAGCAGCTCACTACTAGCGGGGACGAGGAATGAGCAGTTCTTC. Amino acid sequence: CASSSLLAGTRNEQFF.

The genes are TRBV30 and TRBJ1-2; D gene unclear. Germline lookup yields CDR1 GTSNPN and CDR2 SVGIG (reference sequence). V was shortened by 3 bases and J by 3 bases, with 17 bases between the two germline ends. This CDR3 is 15 amino acids long. The CDR3 coding sequence is TGTGCCTGGAGAGCTGTGGAAAGAAGCGACTATGGCTACACCTTC. It yields the protein CAWRAVERSDYGYTF.

The chain joins TRBV19 to TRBJ2-7; a weak D match, TRBD2 (6 bases). The CDR3 length is 16 residues. Germline V lookup: CDR1 LNHDA, CDR2 SQIVND (reference sequence). Trimming stripped 3 bases from V and 0 bases from J, with 15 bases between. The CDR3 is CASSIRGTPRSYEQYF. The CDR3 DNA reads TGTGCCAGTAGTATCCGCGGGACCCCCCGCTCCTACGAGCAGTACTTC.

J is TRBJ2-1 and V is TRBV11-3, with D possibly TRBD1 on 5 matching bases. The CDR3 loop spans 13 amino acids. Per the germline V gene, CDR1 is SGHNT and CDR2 is YENEEA. Between the trimmed V and J ends, which lost 3 bases and 5 bases, there was a span of 8 bases. CDR3 DNA sequence: TGTGCCAGCAGCTTGGACACCAACAATGAGCAGTTCTTC. It specifies CASSLDTNNEQFF.

The CDR3 region has the DNA TGTGCCAGCAGACCAGCGGTCGCATCCTACGAGCAGTACTTC. This encodes CASRPAVASYEQYF. The chain is built from TRBV2 and TRBJ2-7; possible D gene TRBD2, 5 bases. The germline CDR1 and CDR2 sequences are SNHLY and FYNNEI. The ends were cut back, 6 bases at V and 1 base at J, with 13 bases in the middle. The CDR3 extends over 14 amino acids.

The J gene is TRBJ1-1, the V gene TRBV9, with D possibly being TRBD1 (6 bases). V lost 4 bases, J lost 1 base, and 11 bases lay in between. In germline, CDR1 is SGDLS, CDR2 YYNGEE. This CDR3 region has 14 residues. The CDR3 spells CASSPWTENTEAFF. In DNA form, the CDR3 reads TGTGCCAGCAGCCCATGGACAGAGAACACTGAAGCTTTCTTT. Full variable domain (rest looked up from reference TRBV9 and TRBJ1-1): DSGVTQTPKHLITATGQRVTLRCSPRSGDLSVYWYQQSLDQGLQFLIQYYNGEERAKGNILERFSAQQFPDLHSELNLSSLELGDSALYFCASSPWTENTEAFFGQGTRLTVV.